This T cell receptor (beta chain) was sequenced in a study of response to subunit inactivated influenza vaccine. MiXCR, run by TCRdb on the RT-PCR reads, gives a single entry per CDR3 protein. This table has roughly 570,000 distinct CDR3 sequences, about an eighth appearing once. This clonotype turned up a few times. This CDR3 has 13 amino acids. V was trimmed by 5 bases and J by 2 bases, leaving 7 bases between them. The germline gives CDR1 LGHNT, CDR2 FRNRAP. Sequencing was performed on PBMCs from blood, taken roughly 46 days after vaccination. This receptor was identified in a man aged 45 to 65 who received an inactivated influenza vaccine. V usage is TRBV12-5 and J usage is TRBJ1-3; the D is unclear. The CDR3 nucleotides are TGTGCTAGTGGTGGGCAAACTGGAAACACCATATATTTT. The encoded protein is CASGGQTGNTIYF.